This T cell receptor beta chain was identified in a study of cytomegalovirus exposure and HLA in healthy donors. Regarding the study as a whole: Usually a TCR sequence was rare, but some public TCRs were found in many donors.

60 Vbeta and 13 Jbeta primers were used in PCR. Clones were sequenced by immunoSEQ multiplex PCR, and TCRdb holds only the in-frame ones, with some missing. The sample shows about 160,000 clones, roughly three quarters of them seen only once. Germline V gene lookup returns CDR1 SEHNR and CDR2 FQNEAQ (reference sequence). The CDR3 totals 13 residues. Trimming shortened V by 11 bases and J by 6 bases, and 17 bases separated the two germline ends. With respect to this clone: Its matching antigen is unknown.

The receptor comes from a man aged 40-55 years in good health and CMV-seropositive. This chain links TRBV7-9 with TRBJ2-4; D is possibly TRBD2 (5 bases). The material sequenced was PBMCs. CDR3 sequence: CAAEGDSRNIQYF. The CDR3 coding sequence is TGTGCCGCCGAGGGAGATTCTCGAAACATTCAGTACTTC.